This entry concerns a single T cell receptor (beta chain). The sample belongs to a study of T cells after yellow fever vaccination. CDR1 and CDR2 from the germline V gene are MNHEY and SMNVEV (reference sequence). The CDR3 covers 16 residues. V was pared by 3 bases and J by 5 bases, with 8 bases of the junction left unmatched. TCRdb recomputed calls from the 5' RACE reads with MiXCR, one row per CDR3 protein. The data contain under 300,000 distinct CDR3 sequences, approximately 12% of them singletons. The sequence was collected from a man aged 30 to 45 who received the YFV17D yellow fever vaccine. The rearrangement joins TRBV27 to TRBJ2-2, with 8 bases lining up with TRBD1. Sequenced material: CD4+ T cells sorted from PBMCs, taken 45 days after the yellow fever booster vaccination. DNA of the CDR3: TGTGCCAGCAGTTTCGACAGGGGAGGAGGGACCGGGGAGCTGTTTTTT. Amino acids: CASSFDRGGGTGELFF.